A selection of T cell receptor beta chains follows, all from one sample in a study of CD8 T cells in Susac syndrome. In TCRdb, the immunoSEQ multiplex PCR reads were re-called with MiXCR into one record per CDR3 protein. The sample gives 20,000 or so distinct CDR3 sequences, 90% to 95% of which show up once; around 0.25% is in the top ten. The sequenced sample was CD8+ T cells from PBMCs. The receptors stem from a human donor in good health. The CDR3 runs from the conserved cysteine through the conserved F or W. Fields, in order: D gene, J gene, CDR3 length, clone size, V gene, CDR3 DNA, CDR3 protein. D genes are given only for firm matches. Rows may omit the clone size; those that give it use once, few, many or a size class.

TRBD2,TRBJ2-1,18,-,TRBV7-2,TGTGCCAGCAGCTTAGTCGGGGGCGGGAGGGCCTCCTACAATGAGCAGTTCTTC,CASSLVGGGRASYNEQFF
-,TRBJ2-5,14,-,TRBV27,TGTGCCAGCAGCTATAGACTAAGCCAAGAGACCCAGTACTTC,CASSYRLSQETQYF
TRBD2,TRBJ2-7,14,-,TRBV6-6,TGTGCCAGCAGAAGAAAGCGGGAGGGCCACGAGCAGTACTTC,CASRRKREGHEQYF
-,TRBJ1-2,15,-,TRBV4-3,TGCGCCAGCAGCCAAGAAAGAGGAGGGATCTATGGCTACACCTTC,CASSQERGGIYGYTF
-,TRBJ2-1,12,-,TRBV19,TGTGCCAGTAGTAGCGTCGGATATGAGCAGTTCTTC,CASSSVGYEQFF
TRBD2,TRBJ2-1,17,-,TRBV7-9,TGTGCCAGCAGCTTAGAGGAGACGGGAGGAAACTACAATGAGCAGTTCTTC,CASSLEETGGNYNEQFF
-,TRBJ2-5,15,-,TRBV7-3,TGTGCCAGCAGTTTTCTCGGGGGTGGTGAAGAGACCCAGTACTTC,CASSFLGGGEETQYF
-,TRBJ2-1,14,-,TRBV14,TGTGCCAGCAGCCAAGCCCGGGCTAACAATGAGCAGTTCTTC,CASSQARANNEQFF
-,TRBJ1-2,15,-,TRBV28,TGTGCCAGCAGCCTGACAGTCTCAGCTAACTATGGCTACACCTTC,CASSLTVSANYGYTF
-,TRBJ2-1,12,-,TRBV29-1,TGCAGCGTTGAAGAGATGGGTGATGAGCAGTTCTTC,CSVEEMGDEQFF
-,TRBJ1-4,22,-,TRBV4-3,TGCGCCAGCAGCCAAGAAACTCTAGTGTGGCCAACTCCCTCAATAGCGCATGAAAAACTGTTTTTT,CASSQETLVWPTPSIAHEKLFF
TRBD2,TRBJ2-7,15,once,TRBV28,TGTGCCAGCAGCCGAGAGCGGGAGGCAAACTACGAGCAGTACTTC,CASSREREANYEQYF
TRBD1,TRBJ1-1,13,-,TRBV9,TGTGCCAGCAGCCTGGGACAGAGCACTGAAGCTTTCTTT,CASSLGQSTEAFF
TRBD1,TRBJ2-1,15,-,TRBV6-4,TGTGCCAGCAGCGGGGCAGGGGGCTTCGACAATGAGCAGTTCTTC,CASSGAGGFDNEQFF
TRBD2,TRBJ2-1,15,-,TRBV27,TGTGCCAGCACAACCGGGACTAGCGGGAGAAATGAGCAGTTCTTC,CASTTGTSGRNEQFF
-,TRBJ1-1,15,-,TRBV27,TGTGCCAGCAGTTTATTCCCCCTGGGGTATACTGAAGCTTTCTTT,CASSLFPLGYTEAFF
TRBD1,TRBJ1-2,13,-,TRBV7-9,TGTGCCAGCCGTCGGGACAGGGGGGGAGGCTACACCTTC,CASRRDRGGGYTF
TRBD1,TRBJ2-3,14,once,TRBV5-1,TGCGCCAGCAGCTTGGAGACAGGGCCAGATACGCAGTATTTT,CASSLETGPDTQYF
-,TRBJ2-5,14,once,TRBV5-4,TGTGCCAGCAGCTTGAAGCAGGGGCGAGAGACCCAGTACTTC,CASSLKQGRETQYF
-,TRBJ1-2,14,-,TRBV29-1,TGCAGCGTTGAAGATGAACAGGGCGGGATCGGCTACACCTTC,CSVEDEQGGIGYTF
-,TRBJ1-1,15,-,TRBV11-2,TGTGCCAGCAGCTTACCGTGGGGGGCTAGGGGTGAAGCTTTCTTT,CASSLPWGARGEAFF
-,TRBJ1-1,14,-,TRBV7-6,TGTGCCAGCAGCCCGGGGGGGATGAACACTGAAGCTTTCTTT,CASSPGGMNTEAFF
-,TRBJ1-3,13,once,TRBV3-1,TGTGCCAGCAGCCAAGATCCCGGAAACACCATATATTTT,CASSQDPGNTIYF
-,TRBJ2-5,15,-,TRBV30,TGTGCCTGGCGTCAAGCTCCGAAGGGGCAAGAGACCCAGTACTTC,CAWRQAPKGQETQYF
TRBD2,TRBJ2-7,16,-,TRBV20-1,TGCAGTGCTAGAGAGGATGGGCGGGAGGATTTGTACGAGCAGTACTTC,CSAREDGREDLYEQYF
-,TRBJ2-7,14,-,TRBV29-1,TGCAGCGTCTTAGGAGCGGACAGCTCCTACGAGCAGTACTTC,CSVLGADSSYEQYF
-,TRBJ1-1,14,-,TRBV7-2,TGTGCCAGCAGCTTAGCGTGGGCAGGCACTGAAGCTTTCTTT,CASSLAWAGTEAFF
-,TRBJ2-3,17,once,TRBV28,TGTGCCAGCAGTTTACCGTTAACCGGAACTAGCACAGATACGCAGTATTTT,CASSLPLTGTSTDTQYF
-,TRBJ2-3,15,-,TRBV6-2/TRBV6-3,TGTGCCAGCAGTTACAGATTTCCTGACGTGGATACGCAGTATTTT,CASSYRFPDVDTQYF
-,TRBJ2-2,13,-,TRBV5-1,TGCGCCAGCAGCTTCCCTAACACCGGGGAGCTGTTTTTT,CASSFPNTGELFF
TRBD1,TRBJ2-5,15,-,TRBV6-1,TGTGCCAGCAGTGATCTCAGAGGGGGCGAAGAGACCCAGTACTTC,CASSDLRGGEETQYF
TRBD2,TRBJ2-1,15,-,TRBV5-1,TGCGCCAGCAGCTTGGTAGCGGGAGGGGGCAATGAGCAGTTCTTC,CASSLVAGGGNEQFF
TRBD1,TRBJ2-7,13,-,TRBV7-9,TGTGCCAGCAGCCCAACAGGGGATCGGGAGCAGTACTTC,CASSPTGDREQYF
-,TRBJ2-5,14,-,TRBV28,TGTGCCAGCAGTGGACTTGGGGGGCGAGAGACCCAGTACTTC,CASSGLGGRETQYF
-,TRBJ2-1,14,-,TRBV9,TGTGCCAGCAGCGTAGTGGCAGCCCTCAATGAGCAGTTCTTC,CASSVVAALNEQFF
-,TRBJ2-3,13,-,TRBV7-6,TGTGCCAGCAGCCGGACTAGCACAGATACGCAGTATTTT,CASSRTSTDTQYF
TRBD2,TRBJ2-1,18,-,TRBV7-2,TGTGCCAGCAGCTTTCGGCTAGCGGGAGCTTGGGGCTACAATGAGCAGTTCTTC,CASSFRLAGAWGYNEQFF